This TCR beta chain was recovered during a study of shared clonotypes between healthy human individuals. Study details: With ages of 18 to 49, the donors were two women and three men.

In the naive CD8 group, cells lacked CD45RO and were positively selected for CCR7, so terminally differentiated effector memory CD45RA+ cells were left out. The donor cohort consisted entirely of Caucasian adults residing in Nashville, Tennessee. General study findings and limits: When compared with the clonotypes that were shared by all four sorted-subset donors, the non-shared clonotypes turned out to have lower generation probabilities.

Comment on this clone: The target antigen is unknown.

This CDR3 has 15 residues. CDR1 is WSHSY, CDR2 SAAADI, per germline. Repertoires were generated with immunoSEQ multiplex PCR, while TCRdb's copy carries only in-frame clones and drops some. Of roughly 2 million clones listed, about 94% were seen once; the top ten hold 0.9% to 1.4%. This TCR derives from a young man in good health. J is TRBJ2-5 and V is TRBV10-2; 9 bases align to TRBD1. The end of the DNA aligns better with TRBJ2-7, so the J call may be wrong. The sequenced material came from naive CD8+ T cells sorted from blood. The CDR3 protein is CASSDPGQGLYEQYF. Written as DNA, the CDR3 is TGCGCCAGCAGTGACCCGGGACAGGGACTCTACGAGCAGTACTTC.